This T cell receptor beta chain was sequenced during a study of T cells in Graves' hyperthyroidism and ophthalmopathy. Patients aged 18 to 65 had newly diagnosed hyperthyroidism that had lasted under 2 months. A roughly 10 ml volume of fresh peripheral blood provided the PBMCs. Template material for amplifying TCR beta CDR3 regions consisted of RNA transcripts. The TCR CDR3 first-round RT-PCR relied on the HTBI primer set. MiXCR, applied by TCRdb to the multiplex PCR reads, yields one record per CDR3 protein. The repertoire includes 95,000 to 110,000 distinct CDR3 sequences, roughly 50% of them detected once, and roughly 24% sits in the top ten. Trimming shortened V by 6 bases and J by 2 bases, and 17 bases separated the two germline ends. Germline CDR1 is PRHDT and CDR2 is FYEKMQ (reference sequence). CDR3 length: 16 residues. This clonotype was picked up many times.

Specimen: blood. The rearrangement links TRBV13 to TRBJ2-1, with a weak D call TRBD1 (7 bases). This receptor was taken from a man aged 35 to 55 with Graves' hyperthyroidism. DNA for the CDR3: TGTGCCAGCAGTATAGCCCAGGGGGGCCCCTACAATGAGCAGTTCTTC. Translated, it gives CASSIAQGGPYNEQFF. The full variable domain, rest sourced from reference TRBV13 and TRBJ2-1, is AAGVIQSPRHLIKEKRETATLKCYPIPRHDTVYWYQQGPGQDPQFLISFYEKMQSDKGSIPDRFSAQQFSDYHSELNMSSLELGDSALYFCASSIAQGGPYNEQFFGPGTRLTVL.